These T cell receptor beta chains were read from a single sample in a study of CD8 T cells in ankylosing spondylitis. TCRdb re-analysed the 5' RACE reads in MiXCR, keeping a single row per CDR3 protein. There are around 430,000 distinct CDR3 sequences in the sample; over 15% occur only once, and just over 1% lies in the top ten. Material for sequencing was blood, either unsorted or a sorted T cell fraction (not recorded which). The receptors derive from a male donor with ankylosing spondylitis. CDR3s include the opening cysteine and the closing phenylalanine or tryptophan. Size values are once, few and many counts, or a class for expanded clones, and some rows have none.

v_gene	j_gene	abundance	CDR3aa
TRBV19	TRBJ1-6	many	CASSNGGGNSPLHF
TRBV20-1	TRBJ1-1	-	CSASSVQATHYLEAFF
TRBV6-5	TRBJ1-1	-	CASSYRGLGTEAFF
TRBV29-1	TRBJ1-4	-	CSVEDARGRGKLFF
TRBV28	TRBJ2-2	-	CASSLIAAGTGELFF
TRBV20-1	TRBJ2-7	few	CSARDLTGRNYEQYF
TRBV11-2	TRBJ2-2	-	CASRLRDSNTGELFF
TRBV12-5	TRBJ2-7	-	CASGLSGGNYEQYF
TRBV5-1	TRBJ2-1	-	CASSETPPEEQFF
TRBV28	TRBJ2-6	few	CASSLWGSSGANVLTF
TRBV12-5	TRBJ1-1	-	CASGLTRQGMNTEAFF